This TCR beta chain derives from a study of naive CD8 T cells in extremely preterm neonates. Study results and caveats: Compared with all age groups, preterm neonates showed less repertoire richness. Preterm CDR3s were shorter than older groups', with fewer N additions and less trimming. CDR3 nucleotide sharing was over 2.5% in preterm, 0.4% term, 0.03% children, around 0.0096% adults.

The assay was immunoSEQ multiplex PCR, and TCRdb's table has in-frame clones only and misses some. This sample has 20,000 or so clones, with approximately 89% found just once. Details on this clone: Its cognate antigen is unknown.

J gave up 7 bases and V 2 bases, and 1 base lay outside the gene matches. The germline V gene encodes CDR1 SNHLY and CDR2 FYNNEI. The CDR3 sequence is 13 residues long. Extremely preterm deliveries at roughly 22-28 weeks of gestation provided the preterm samples. The sample holds sorted live naive CD8+ CD45RA+CCR7+ T cells. Each sample had roughly 17,000–110,000 sorted naive CD8+ T cells. The V call is TRBV2, the J call TRBJ2-2; 7 bases fit TRBD2. The receptor's source is a boy who was born preterm. Sequenced: naive CD8+ T cells from cord blood. The CDR3 DNA follows: TGTGCCAGCAGTGAACGCGGGGGCGGGGAGCTGTTTTTT. This sequence encodes CASSERGGGELFF.